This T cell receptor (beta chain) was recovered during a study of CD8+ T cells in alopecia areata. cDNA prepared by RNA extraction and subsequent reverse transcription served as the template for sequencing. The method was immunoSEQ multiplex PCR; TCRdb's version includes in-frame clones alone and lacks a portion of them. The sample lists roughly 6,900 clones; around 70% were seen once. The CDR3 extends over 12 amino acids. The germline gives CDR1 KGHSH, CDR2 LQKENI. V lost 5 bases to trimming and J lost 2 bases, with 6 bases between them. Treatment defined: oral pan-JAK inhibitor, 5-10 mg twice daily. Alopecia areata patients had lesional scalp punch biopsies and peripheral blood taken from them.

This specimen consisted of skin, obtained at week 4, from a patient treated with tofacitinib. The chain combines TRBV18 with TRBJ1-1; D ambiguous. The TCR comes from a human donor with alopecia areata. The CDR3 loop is CASSTANTEAFF. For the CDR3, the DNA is TGTGCCAGCTCAACAGCAAACACTGAAGCTTTCTTT.